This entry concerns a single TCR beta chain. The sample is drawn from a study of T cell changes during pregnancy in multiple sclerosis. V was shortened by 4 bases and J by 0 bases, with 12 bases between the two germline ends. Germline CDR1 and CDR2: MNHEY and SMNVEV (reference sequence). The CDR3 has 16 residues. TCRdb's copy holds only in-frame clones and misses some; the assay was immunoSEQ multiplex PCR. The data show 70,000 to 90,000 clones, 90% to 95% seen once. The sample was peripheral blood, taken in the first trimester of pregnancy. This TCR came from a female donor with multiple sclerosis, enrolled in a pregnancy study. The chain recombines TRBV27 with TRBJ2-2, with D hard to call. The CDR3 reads CASSWLSISNTGELFF. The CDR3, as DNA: TGTGCCAGCAGTTGGTTAAGCATCTCGAACACCGGGGAGCTGTTTTTT.